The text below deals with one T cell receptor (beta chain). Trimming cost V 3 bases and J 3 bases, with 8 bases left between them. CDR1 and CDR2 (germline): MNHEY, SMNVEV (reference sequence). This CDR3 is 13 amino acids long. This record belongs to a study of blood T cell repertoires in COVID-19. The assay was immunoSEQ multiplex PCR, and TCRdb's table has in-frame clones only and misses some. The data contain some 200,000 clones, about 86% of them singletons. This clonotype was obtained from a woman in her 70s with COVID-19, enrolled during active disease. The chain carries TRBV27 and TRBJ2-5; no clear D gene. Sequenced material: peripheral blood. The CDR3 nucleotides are TGTGCCAGCAGTTTGTGGAGTAAAGAGACCCAGTACTTC. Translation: CASSLWSKETQYF.